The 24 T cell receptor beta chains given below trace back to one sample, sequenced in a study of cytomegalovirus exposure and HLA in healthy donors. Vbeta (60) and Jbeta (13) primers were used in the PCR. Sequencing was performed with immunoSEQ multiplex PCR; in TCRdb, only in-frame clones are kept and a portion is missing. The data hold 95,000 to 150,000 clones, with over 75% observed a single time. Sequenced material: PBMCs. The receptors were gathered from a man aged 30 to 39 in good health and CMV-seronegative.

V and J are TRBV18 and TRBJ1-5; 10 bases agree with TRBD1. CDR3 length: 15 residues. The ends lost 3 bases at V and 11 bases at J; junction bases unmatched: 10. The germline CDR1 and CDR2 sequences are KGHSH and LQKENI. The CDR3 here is CASSPGTGDFQAQHF. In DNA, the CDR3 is TGTGCCAGCTCACCCGGGACAGGGGATTTCCAGGCCCAGCATTTT. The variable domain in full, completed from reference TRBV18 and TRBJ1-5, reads NAGVMQNPRHLVRRRGQEARLRCSPMKGHSHVYWYRQLPEEGLKFMVYLQKENIIDESGMPKERFSAEFPKEGPSILRIQQVVRGDSAAYFCASSPGTGDFQAQHFGDGTRLSIL.

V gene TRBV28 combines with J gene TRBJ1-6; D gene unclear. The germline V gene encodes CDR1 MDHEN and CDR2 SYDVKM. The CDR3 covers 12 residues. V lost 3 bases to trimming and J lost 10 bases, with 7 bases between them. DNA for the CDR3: TGTGCCAGCAGTTTCGAACGGTCACCCCTCCACTTT. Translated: CASSFERSPLHF.

The CDR3 reads CASSLRSGEAFF. CDR3 nucleotide sequence: TGTGCCAGCAGTTTACGGTCAGGTGAAGCTTTCTTT. The J gene is TRBJ1-1, the V gene TRBV28; D unresolved. The CDR3 contains 12 residues. V gave up 2 bases and J gave up 7 bases, with 8 bases separating them. The germline V gene has CDR1 MDHEN and CDR2 SYDVKM.

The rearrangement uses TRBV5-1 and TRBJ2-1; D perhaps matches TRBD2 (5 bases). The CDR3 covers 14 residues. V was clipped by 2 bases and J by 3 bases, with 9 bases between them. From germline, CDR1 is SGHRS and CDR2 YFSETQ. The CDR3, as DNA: TGCGCCAGCAGCTTAGCGGTAGACTACAATGAGCAGTTCTTC. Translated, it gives CASSLAVDYNEQFF.

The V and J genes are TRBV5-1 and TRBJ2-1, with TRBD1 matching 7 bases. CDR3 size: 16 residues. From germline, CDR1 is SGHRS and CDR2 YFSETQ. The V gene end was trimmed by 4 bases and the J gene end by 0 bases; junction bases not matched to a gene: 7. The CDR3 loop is CASSEATGTSYNEQFF. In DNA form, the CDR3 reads TGCGCCAGCAGCGAGGCGACAGGGACCTCCTACAATGAGCAGTTCTTC. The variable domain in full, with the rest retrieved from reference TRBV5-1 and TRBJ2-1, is KAGVTQTPRYLIKTRGQQVTLSCSPISGHRSVSWYQQTPGQGLQFLFEYFSETQRNKGNFPGRFSGRQFSNSRSEMNVSTLELGDSALYLCASSEATGTSYNEQFFGPGTRLTVL.

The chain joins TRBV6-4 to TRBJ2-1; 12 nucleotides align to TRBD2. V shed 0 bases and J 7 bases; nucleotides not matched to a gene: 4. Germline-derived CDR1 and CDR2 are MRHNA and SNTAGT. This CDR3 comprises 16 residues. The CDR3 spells CASSDSASGGANEQFF. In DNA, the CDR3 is TGTGCCAGCAGTGACTCAGCTAGCGGGGGGGCGAATGAGCAGTTCTTC.

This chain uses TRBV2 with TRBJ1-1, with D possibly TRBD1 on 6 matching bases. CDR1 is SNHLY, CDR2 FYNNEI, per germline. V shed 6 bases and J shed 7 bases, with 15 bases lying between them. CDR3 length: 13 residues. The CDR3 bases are TGTGCCAGCAGCCCGGACAGACCCAATGAAGCTTTCTTT. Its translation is CASSPDRPNEAFF.

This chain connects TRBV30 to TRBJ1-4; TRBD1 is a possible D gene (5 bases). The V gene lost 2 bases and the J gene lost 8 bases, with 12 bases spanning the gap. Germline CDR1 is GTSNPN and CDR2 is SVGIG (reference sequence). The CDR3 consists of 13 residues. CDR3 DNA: TGTGCCTGGAGTCCGGGGGTCGGAGAAAAACTGTTTTTT. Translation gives CAWSPGVGEKLFF.

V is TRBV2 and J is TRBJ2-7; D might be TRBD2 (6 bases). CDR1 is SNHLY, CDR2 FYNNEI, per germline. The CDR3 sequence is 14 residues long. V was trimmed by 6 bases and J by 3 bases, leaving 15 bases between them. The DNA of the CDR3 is TGTGCCAGCAGGGATCTGGGGGGAGTCTACGAGCAGTACTTC. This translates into CASRDLGGVYEQYF.

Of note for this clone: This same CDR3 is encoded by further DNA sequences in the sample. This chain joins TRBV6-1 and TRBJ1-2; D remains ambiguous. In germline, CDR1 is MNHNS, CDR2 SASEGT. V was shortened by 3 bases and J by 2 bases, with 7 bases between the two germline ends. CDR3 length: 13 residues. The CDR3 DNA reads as TGTGCCAGCAGTGAGGGCGGGAACTATGGCTACACCTTC. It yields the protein CASSEGGNYGYTF.

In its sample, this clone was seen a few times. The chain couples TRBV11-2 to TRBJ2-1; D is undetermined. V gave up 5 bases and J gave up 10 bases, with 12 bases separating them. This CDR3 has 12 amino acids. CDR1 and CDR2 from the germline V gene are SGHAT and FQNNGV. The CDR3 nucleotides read TGTGCCAGCAGCCTTAGGAGTAAGGAGCAGTTCTTC. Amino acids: CASSLRSKEQFF.

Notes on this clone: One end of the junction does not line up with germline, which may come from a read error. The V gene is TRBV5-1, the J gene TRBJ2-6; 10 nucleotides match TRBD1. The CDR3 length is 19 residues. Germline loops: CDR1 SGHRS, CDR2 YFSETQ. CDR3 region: CASSHPGDRGPSGANGLTF. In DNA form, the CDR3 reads TGCGCCAGCAGCCATCCCGGGGACAGGGGCCCATCGGGGGCCAACGGCCTGACTTTC.

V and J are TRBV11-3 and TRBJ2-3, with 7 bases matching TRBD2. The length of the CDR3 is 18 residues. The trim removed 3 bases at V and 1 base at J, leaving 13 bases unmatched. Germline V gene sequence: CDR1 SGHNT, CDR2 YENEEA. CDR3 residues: CASSFQGSRAGGTDTQYF. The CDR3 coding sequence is TGTGCCAGCAGCTTTCAAGGGAGTCGGGCGGGGGGCACAGATACGCAGTATTTT.

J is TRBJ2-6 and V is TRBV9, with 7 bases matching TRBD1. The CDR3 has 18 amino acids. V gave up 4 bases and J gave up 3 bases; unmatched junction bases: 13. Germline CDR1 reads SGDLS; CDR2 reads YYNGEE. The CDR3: CASSLQGHVFGGANVLTF. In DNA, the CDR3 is TGTGCCAGCAGCTTACAGGGGCACGTCTTTGGTGGGGCCAACGTCCTGACTTTC.

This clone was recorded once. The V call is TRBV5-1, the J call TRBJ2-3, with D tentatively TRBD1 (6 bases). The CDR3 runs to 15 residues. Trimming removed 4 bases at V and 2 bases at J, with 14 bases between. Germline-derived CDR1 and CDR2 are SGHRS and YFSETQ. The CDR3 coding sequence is TGCGCCAGCAGCCCGCTCGGACAGCACACAGATACGCAGTATTTT. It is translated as CASSPLGQHTDTQYF.

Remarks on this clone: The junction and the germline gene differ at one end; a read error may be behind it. Here the CDR3 DNA reads TGTGCCTGGAGTGTAGGGAGCTCAGCCAAAAGCATTCAGTACTTC. Translated: CAWSVGSSAKSIQYF. The gene calls are TRBV30 and TRBJ2-4; D possibly corresponds to TRBD2 (5 bases). The germline V gene has CDR1 GTSNPN and CDR2 SVGIG (reference sequence). The CDR3 sequence is 15 residues long.

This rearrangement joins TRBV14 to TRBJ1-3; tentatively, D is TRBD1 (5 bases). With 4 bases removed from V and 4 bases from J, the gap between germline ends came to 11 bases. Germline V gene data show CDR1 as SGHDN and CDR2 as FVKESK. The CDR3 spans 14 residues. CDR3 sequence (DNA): TGTGCCAGCAGCCCGCGGGGCCCCGGAAACACCATATATTTT. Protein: CASSPRGPGNTIYF.

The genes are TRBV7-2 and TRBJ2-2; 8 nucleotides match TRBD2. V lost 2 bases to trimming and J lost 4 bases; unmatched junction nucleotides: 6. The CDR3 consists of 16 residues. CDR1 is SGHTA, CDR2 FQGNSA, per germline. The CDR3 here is CASSLLSGGATGELFF. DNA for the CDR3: TGTGCCAGCAGCTTACTGAGCGGGGGCGCCACCGGGGAGCTGTTTTTT.

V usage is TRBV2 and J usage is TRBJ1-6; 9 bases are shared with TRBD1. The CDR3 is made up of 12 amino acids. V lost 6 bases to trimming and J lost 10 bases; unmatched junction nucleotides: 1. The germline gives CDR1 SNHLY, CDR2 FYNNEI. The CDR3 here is CASRDRGSPLHF. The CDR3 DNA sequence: TGTGCCAGCAGGGACAGGGGCTCACCCCTCCACTTT.

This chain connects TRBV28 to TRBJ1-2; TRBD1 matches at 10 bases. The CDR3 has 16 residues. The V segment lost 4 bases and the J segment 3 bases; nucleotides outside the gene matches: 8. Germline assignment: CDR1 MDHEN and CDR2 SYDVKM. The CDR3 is CASSSHAGTGDYGYTF. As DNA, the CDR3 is TGTGCCAGCAGTTCCCACGCCGGGACAGGGGACTATGGCTACACCTTC.

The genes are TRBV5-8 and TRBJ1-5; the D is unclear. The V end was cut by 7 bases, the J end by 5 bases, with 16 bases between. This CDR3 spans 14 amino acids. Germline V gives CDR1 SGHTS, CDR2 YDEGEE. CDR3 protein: CASGPEAADQPQHF. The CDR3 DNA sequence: TGTGCCAGCGGCCCCGAGGCGGCCGATCAGCCCCAGCATTTT.

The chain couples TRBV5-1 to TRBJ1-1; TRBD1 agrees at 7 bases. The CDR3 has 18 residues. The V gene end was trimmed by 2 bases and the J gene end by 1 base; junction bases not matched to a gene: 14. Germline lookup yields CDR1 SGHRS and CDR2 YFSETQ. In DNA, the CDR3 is TGCGCCAGCAGCTTCTTTCCCTCCGGAGGGGGCGCGAACACTGAAGCTTTCTTT. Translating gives CASSFFPSGGGANTEAFF.

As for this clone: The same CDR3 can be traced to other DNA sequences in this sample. The CDR3 sequence is CASSRLAGGTDTQYF. CDR3 nucleotides: TGCGCCAGCAGCCGCTTAGCGGGGGGAACGGATACGCAGTATTTT. This chain links TRBV4-3 with TRBJ2-3; 10 bases match TRBD2. Germline V CDR1 and CDR2: LGHNA, YSLEER. The CDR3 spans 15 residues. Trimming took 4 bases from V and 6 from J; bases not matched to a gene: 7.

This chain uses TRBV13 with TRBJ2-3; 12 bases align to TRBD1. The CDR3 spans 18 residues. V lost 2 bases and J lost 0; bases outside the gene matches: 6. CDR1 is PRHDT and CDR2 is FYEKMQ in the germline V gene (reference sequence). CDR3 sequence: CASSLSGTGGLSTDTQYF. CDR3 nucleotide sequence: TGTGCCAGCAGCTTATCCGGGACAGGGGGCTTGAGCACAGATACGCAGTATTTT.